Shown below are 5 T cell receptor beta chains from a single sample sequenced in a study of T cells in Graves' hyperthyroidism and ophthalmopathy. RNA transcripts were the template for amplifying TCR beta CDR3 regions. A set of HTBI primers served as the primers for a first-round RT-PCR of the TCR CDR3. Each CDR3 protein gets one entry after TCRdb re-called the multiplex PCR reads with MiXCR. This table holds a few hundred thousand distinct CDR3 sequences, about 15% found once. The sample taken for sequencing was blood. These receptors were collected from a woman aged 55-70 years with Graves' ophthalmopathy.

The chain joins TRBV6-1 to TRBJ1-1, with D unclear. The CDR3 extends over 12 amino acids. Germline V lookup: CDR1 MNHNS, CDR2 SASEGT. With 4 bases removed from V and 4 bases from J, the gap between germline ends came to 7 bases. The CDR3 sequence is CASSVLGTEAFF. Written as DNA, the CDR3 is TGTGCCAGCAGTGTTTTGGGCACTGAAGCTTTCTTT.

This clonotype has just a few counts. It may be a read error: a sequence one base away is much more abundant. The chain joins TRBV27 to TRBJ2-7; D unresolved. Trimming removed 2 bases from V and 3 bases from J, with 8 bases in between. This CDR3 has 13 residues. Germline assignment: CDR1 MNHEY and CDR2 SMNVEV (reference sequence). The CDR3 DNA reads TGTGCCAGCAGTTTAGGGGTGATCTACGAGCAGTACTTC. Its protein product is CASSLGVIYEQYF.

There are many counts of this clonotype. The gene calls are TRBV18 and TRBJ2-1; the D is unclear. V was shortened by 0 bases and J by 6 bases, with 15 bases between the two germline ends. This CDR3 comprises 16 residues. Germline CDR1 and CDR2: KGHSH and LQKENI. The CDR3 loop reads CASSPPGATLFNEQFF. Written as DNA, the CDR3 is TGTGCCAGCTCACCACCCGGAGCCACCCTCTTCAATGAGCAGTTCTTC.

In this sample, this clonotype turned up many times. The V call is TRBV20-1, the J call TRBJ1-2; 9 bases are a match to TRBD1. The germline CDR1 and CDR2 sequences are DFQATT and SNEGSKA (reference sequence). The CDR3 sequence is 14 residues long. Losses at the gene ends were 6 bases for V and 3 bases for J; bases not matched to a gene: 8. The CDR3 coding sequence is TGCAGTGCCCTCCACACAGGGGGCTACTATGGCTACACCTTC. It encodes CSALHTGGYYGYTF.

Ten or more counts support this clonotype. The chain couples TRBV7-9 to TRBJ2-7; a weak D match, TRBD1 (6 bases). The CDR3 loop spans 14 amino acids. With 1 base removed from V and 1 base from J, the gap between germline ends came to 8 bases. Germline CDR1 SEHNR, CDR2 FQNEAQ (reference sequence). The CDR3 DNA is TGTGCCAGCAGCTTAGGAGACAGGTCCTACGAGCAGTACTTC. This translates into CASSLGDRSYEQYF.